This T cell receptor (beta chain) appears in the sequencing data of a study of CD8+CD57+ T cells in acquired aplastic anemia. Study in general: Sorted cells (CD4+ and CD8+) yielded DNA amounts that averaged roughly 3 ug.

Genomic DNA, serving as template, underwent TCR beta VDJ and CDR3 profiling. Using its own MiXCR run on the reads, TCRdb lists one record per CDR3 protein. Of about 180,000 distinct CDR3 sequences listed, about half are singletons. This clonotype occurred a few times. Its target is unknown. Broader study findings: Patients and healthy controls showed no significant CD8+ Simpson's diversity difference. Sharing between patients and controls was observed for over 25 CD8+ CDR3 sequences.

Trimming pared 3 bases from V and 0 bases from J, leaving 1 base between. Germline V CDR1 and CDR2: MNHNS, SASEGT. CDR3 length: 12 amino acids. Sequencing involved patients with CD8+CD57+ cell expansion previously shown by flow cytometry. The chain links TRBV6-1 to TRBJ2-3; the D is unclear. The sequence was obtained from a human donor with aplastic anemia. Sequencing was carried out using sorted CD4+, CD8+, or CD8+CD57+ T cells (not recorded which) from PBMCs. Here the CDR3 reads CASSESTDTQYF. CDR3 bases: TGTGCCAGCAGTGAGAGCACAGATACGCAGTATTTT.